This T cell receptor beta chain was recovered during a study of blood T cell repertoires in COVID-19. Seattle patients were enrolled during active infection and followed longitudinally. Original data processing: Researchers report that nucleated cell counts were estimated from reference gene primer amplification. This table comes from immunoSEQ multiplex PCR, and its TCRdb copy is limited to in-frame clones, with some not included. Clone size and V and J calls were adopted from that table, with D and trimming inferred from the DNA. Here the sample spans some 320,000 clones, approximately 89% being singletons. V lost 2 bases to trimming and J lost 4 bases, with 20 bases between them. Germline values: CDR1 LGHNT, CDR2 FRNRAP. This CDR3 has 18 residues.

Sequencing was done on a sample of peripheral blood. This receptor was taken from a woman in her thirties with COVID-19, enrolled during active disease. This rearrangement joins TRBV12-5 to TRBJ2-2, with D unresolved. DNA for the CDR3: TGTGCTAGTGGTTTGCTTACCTCACTCCCTTCCGTCACCGGGGAGCTGTTTTTT. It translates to CASGLLTSLPSVTGELFF.